This entry features one TCR beta chain sequence. Its antigen remains unknown. The data belong to a study of early T cells in non-severe SARS-CoV-2 infection. On the study more broadly: Sequencing of bulk RNA from unsorted whole blood was done, without chain pairing. Study results and caveats: Missing private and CD4 specificities, VDJdb matching favored anti-spike CD8 responses.

V was clipped by 1 base and J by 7 bases, with 25 bases between them. Germline loops: CDR1 SGHTA, CDR2 FQGNSA. The CDR3 is made up of 18 amino acids. Unique molecular identifiers were affixed to single, distinct cDNA molecules. TCRdb re-analysed the 5' RACE reads in MiXCR, keeping a single row per CDR3 protein. The table shows about 40,000 distinct CDR3 sequences, with 7.9% occurring only once. This sequence originates from an adult who was a healthcare worker with PCR-confirmed SARS-CoV-2 infection or an uninfected control (not recorded which). The V gene is TRBV7-2, the J gene TRBJ2-5; D may be TRBD2 (10 bases). Sequencing used whole blood, obtained at baseline. The DNA for the CDR3 is TGTGCCAGCAGCTTAGGAGTCCTAGCGGGGGCGACAGGGGGGACCCAGTACTTC. It yields the protein CASSLGVLAGATGGTQYF.